This T cell receptor beta chain is drawn from a study of blood T cell repertoires in COVID-19. Study-level background: COVID-19 samples, acute and convalescent, were from the United States, Italy and Spain. T cells, B-cell-depleted T cells, or PBMCs supplied cDNA or gDNA.

V dropped 4 bases and J dropped 1; count of bases not matched to a gene: 10. Germline CDR1 and CDR2: SGHRS and YFSETQ. The CDR3 spans 17 residues. In the source study's methods: Estimation of nucleated cell counts relied on the amplification of reference gene primers. Clones were read by immunoSEQ multiplex PCR, and TCRdb kept only the in-frame ones, dropping some. V and J calls and clone size are copied from that table; D and trimming were computed from the DNA. The table shows about 160,000 clones, with about three quarters occurring only once. This TCR was sampled from a man aged 70-80 years with acute or convalescent COVID-19. The sequenced sample consisted of peripheral blood. This chain connects TRBV5-1 to TRBJ2-2, with 7 positions matching TRBD1. The DNA for the CDR3 is TGCGCCAGCAGCGGGGTTCATGCAGGGGGGAACACCGGGGAGCTGTTTTTT. As protein: CASSGVHAGGNTGELFF.